Shown below are 28 T cell receptor beta chains from a single sample sequenced in a study of T cells in Graves' hyperthyroidism and ophthalmopathy. There were TCR beta CDR3 regions amplified from RNA transcripts. Carried out on the TCR CDR3, a first-round RT-PCR used the HTBI primer set. MiXCR, applied by TCRdb to the multiplex PCR reads, yields one record per CDR3 protein. There are some 400,000 distinct CDR3 sequences in the sample; approximately 19% occur only once, and approximately 4% lies in the top ten. Sequencing used blood. The receptors were gathered from a woman aged 18-29 years with Graves' hyperthyroidism.

CDR3 in amino acids: CASSSFGSGGQTQYF. The CDR3, as DNA: TGTGCCAGCAGCTCATTCGGTAGCGGGGGACAGACCCAGTACTTC. The chain is built from TRBV7-9 and TRBJ2-5, with 9 positions matching TRBD2. The CDR3 is made up of 15 amino acids. The V segment lost 4 bases and the J segment 6 bases; nucleotides outside the gene matches: 9. Germline CDR1 is SEHNR and CDR2 is FQNEAQ (reference sequence).

This clonotype has ten or more counts. V usage is TRBV6-5 and J usage is TRBJ2-5, with 9 bases fitting TRBD2. Germline V CDR1 and CDR2: MNHEY, SVGAGI. The CDR3 runs 16 residues. V shed 1 base, J shed 5 bases, and the junction held 8 bases outside the gene matches. In nucleotides, the CDR3 is TGTGCCAGCAGTTACTTGGCGGGCCTAGCGGGGGAGACCCAGTACTTC. Its protein is CASSYLAGLAGETQYF.

This clonotype has a count of ten or more. This chain uses TRBV15 with TRBJ1-1; weak D call: TRBD1 (5 bases). The CDR3 length is 15 residues. The V gene's germline CDR1 is LNHNV and CDR2 YYDKDF (reference sequence). The germline V and J ends were trimmed by 1 base and 0 bases, with 9 bases remaining between them. CDR3 amino acids: CATSRVGDLNTEAFF. The CDR3 DNA follows: TGTGCCACCAGCAGAGTGGGGGACCTGAACACTGAAGCTTTCTTT. The full variable domain, rest sourced from reference TRBV15 and TRBJ1-1, is DAMVIQNPRYQVTQFGKPVTLSCSQTLNHNVMYWYQQKSSQAPKLLFHYYDKDFNNEADTPDNFQSRRPNTSFCFLDIRSPGLGDTAMYLCATSRVGDLNTEAFFGQGTRLTVV.

V gene TRBV30 combines with J gene TRBJ1-6, with D perhaps TRBD1 (5 bases). The germline V and J ends were trimmed by 0 bases and 6 bases, with 18 bases remaining between them. This CDR3 is 17 amino acids long. CDR1 is GTSNPN and CDR2 is SVGIG in the germline V gene (reference sequence). CDR3 DNA: TGTGCCTGGAGTGTATTGTCCAGACAGTTACCTAATTCACCCCTCCACTTT. Amino acids: CAWSVLSRQLPNSPLHF. The whole variable domain, filled in from reference TRBV30 and TRBJ1-6, reads SQTIHQWPATLVQPVGSPLSLECTVEGTSNPNLYWYRQAAGRGLQLLFYSVGIGQISSEVPQNLSASRPQDRQFILSSKKLLLSDSGFYLCAWSVLSRQLPNSPLHFGNGTRLTVT.

The V gene is TRBV12-3 or TRBV12-4, the J gene TRBJ2-5, with 8 positions matching TRBD2. The CDR3 covers 15 residues. With V trimmed by 3 bases and J by 0 bases, 3 bases remained unmatched. The CDR3 region is CASSFSGSNQETQYF. In DNA form, the CDR3 reads TGTGCCAGCAGTTTCAGCGGGAGTAACCAAGAGACCCAGTACTTC.

In its sample, this clonotype was seen many times. This rearrangement joins TRBV15 to TRBJ1-2, with D unresolved. The ends were cut back, 2 bases at V and 2 bases at J, with 12 bases in the middle. The CDR3 totals 15 residues. Germline assignment: CDR1 LNHNV and CDR2 YYDKDF (reference sequence). The CDR3 DNA follows: TGTGCCACCAGCAGAAGCGGGTCCGGGAACTATGGCTACACCTTC. Translated: CATSRSGSGNYGYTF. The full variable domain, its missing parts supplied by reference TRBV15 and TRBJ1-2, is DAMVIQNPRYQVTQFGKPVTLSCSQTLNHNVMYWYQQKSSQAPKLLFHYYDKDFNNEADTPDNFQSRRPNTSFCFLDIRSPGLGDTAMYLCATSRSGSGNYGYTFGSGTRLTVV.

This clonotype occurred many times. V gene TRBV3-1 combines with J gene TRBJ2-7; TRBD2 agrees at 14 bases. The CDR3 is 17 amino acids. CDR1 LGHDT and CDR2 YNNKEL come from the germline V gene (reference sequence). The ends lost 5 bases at V and 0 bases at J; junction bases unmatched: 6. Here the CDR3 reads CASSYGTSGGYSYEQYF. DNA for the CDR3: TGTGCCAGCAGCTATGGGACTAGCGGGGGCTACTCCTACGAGCAGTACTTC.

This clonotype was seen repeatedly, ten times or more. The chain links TRBV11-2 to TRBJ2-4, with D possibly matching TRBD2 (5 bases). V was clipped by 4 bases and J by 15 bases, with 16 bases between them. CDR1 is SGHAT and CDR2 is FQNNGV in the germline V gene. CDR3 length: 12 residues. The CDR3 loop reads CASSSGNGPRYF. DNA of the CDR3: TGTGCCAGCAGCTCGGGAAATGGCCCTCGGTACTTC.

This CDR3 reads CASSIGPGEAFF. DNA for the CDR3: TGTGCCAGTAGTATAGGGCCAGGGGAAGCTTTCTTT. This chain uses TRBV19 with TRBJ1-1; possibly TRBD1 for D (5 bases). Germline values: CDR1 LNHDA, CDR2 SQIVND (reference sequence). With 1 base removed from V and 8 bases from J, the gap between germline ends came to 8 bases. The CDR3 runs to 12 residues. The whole variable domain, filled in from reference TRBV19 and TRBJ1-1, reads DGGITQSPKYLFRKEGQNVTLSCEQNLNHDAMYWYRQDPGQGLRLIYYSQIVNDFQKGDIAEGYSVSREKKESFPLTVTSAQKNPTAFYLCASSIGPGEAFFGQGTRLTVV.

This clonotype was observed at least ten times. The chain joins TRBV20-1 to TRBJ1-5; TRBD1 agrees at 9 bases. Germline V CDR1 and CDR2: DFQATT, SNEGSKA (reference sequence). This CDR3 comprises 15 residues. With 1 base clipped from V and 7 bases from J, the junction kept 8 bases outside the gene matches. The CDR3 bases are TGCAGTGCTAGAGTTCCGACAGGGGGGGACCAGCCCCAGCATTTT. Amino acids: CSARVPTGGDQPQHF.

The chain recombines TRBV3-1 with TRBJ1-5; 8 bases match TRBD1. CDR3 length: 14 amino acids. From germline, CDR1 is LGHDT and CDR2 YNNKEL (reference sequence). V gave up 2 bases and J gave up 5 bases; unmatched junction bases: 2. DNA of the CDR3: TGTGCCAGCAGCCAAAGACAGGGGCATCAGCCCCAGCATTTT. This translates into CASSQRQGHQPQHF.

This clonotype has at least ten counts. The rearrangement joins TRBV5-1 to TRBJ1-5, with 7 bases fitting TRBD1. Germline loops: CDR1 SGHRS, CDR2 YFSETQ. This CDR3 spans 14 amino acids. V was pared by 0 bases and J by 8 bases, with 5 bases of the junction left unmatched. CDR3 sequence reads: CASSLGGGAEPQHF. In DNA form, the CDR3 reads TGCGCCAGCAGCTTGGGAGGGGGCGCGGAGCCCCAGCATTTT.

This clonotype was detected ten times or more. This chain connects TRBV13 to TRBJ2-5, with D perhaps being TRBD1 or TRBD2 (5 bases each). CDR3 length: 13 residues. V lost 4 bases and J 5 bases, leaving 11 bases between the germline ends. The germline V gene encodes CDR1 PRHDT and CDR2 FYEKMQ (reference sequence). The DNA of the CDR3 is TGTGCCAGCAGCTACTCGAGGGACGAGACCCAGTACTTC. Protein product: CASSYSRDETQYF.

This clonotype came up many times. The chain uses TRBV15 and TRBJ2-7, with D perhaps matching TRBD2 (5 bases). CDR1 and CDR2 (germline): LNHNV, YYDKDF (reference sequence). The CDR3 has 15 amino acids. Trimming pared 0 bases from V and 3 bases from J, leaving 12 bases between. CDR3 loop: CATSRDPGAGYEQYF. In DNA form, the CDR3 reads TGTGCCACCAGCAGAGATCCGGGTGCGGGCTACGAGCAGTACTTC. Combining the CDR3 with reference TRBV15 and TRBJ2-7 gives the whole variable domain DAMVIQNPRYQVTQFGKPVTLSCSQTLNHNVMYWYQQKSSQAPKLLFHYYDKDFNNEADTPDNFQSRRPNTSFCFLDIRSPGLGDTAMYLCATSRDPGAGYEQYFGPGTRLTVT.

The genes are TRBV6-1 and TRBJ1-2; TRBD1 agrees at 7 bases. The junction had 8 bases not matched to a gene; V was cut back by 7 bases and J by 3 bases. Germline values: CDR1 MNHNS, CDR2 SASEGT. The CDR3 contains 14 residues. This chain's CDR3 is CASTTGATHYGYTF. CDR3 nucleotides: TGTGCCAGCACCACAGGGGCAACCCACTATGGCTACACCTTC.

This clonotype was picked up many times. The chain employs TRBV28 and TRBJ1-2; 8 nucleotides agree with TRBD1. V shed 6 bases, J shed 4 bases, and the junction held 10 bases outside the gene matches. Germline loops: CDR1 MDHEN, CDR2 SYDVKM. The CDR3 consists of 15 residues. CDR3 DNA: TGTGCCAGCAGCCCAGAACGGACAGGGCGCTATGGCTACACCTTC. It yields the protein CASSPERTGRYGYTF.

This clonotype was seen at least ten times. The rearrangement links TRBV20-1 to TRBJ2-2; D is unresolved. Germline-derived CDR1 and CDR2 are DFQATT and SNEGSKA (reference sequence). This CDR3 contains 12 residues. Trimming removed 7 bases at V and 3 bases at J, with 9 bases between. The CDR3 reads CSVPKYTGELFF. CDR3 DNA: TGCAGTGTCCCGAAGTACACCGGGGAGCTGTTTTTT.

This clonotype was seen only a few times. This chain links TRBV18 with TRBJ2-5; no clear D gene. Germline loops: CDR1 KGHSH, CDR2 LQKENI. Trimming stripped 4 bases from V and 1 base from J, with 7 bases between. The CDR3 consists of 13 residues. The CDR3 nucleotides read TGTGCCAGCTCACTGTCCTTCCAAGAGACCCAGTACTTC. Translated, it gives CASSLSFQETQYF.

This clonotype was seen repeatedly, ten times or more. The chain employs TRBV6-5 and TRBJ1-3, with 7 bases identical to TRBD1. Trimming removed 4 bases from V and 4 bases from J; junction bases left unmatched: 10. The CDR3 length is 16 residues. Germline values: CDR1 MNHEY, CDR2 SVGAGI. CDR3 sequence reads: CASSFDRANSGNTIYF. For the CDR3, the DNA is TGTGCCAGCAGTTTCGACAGGGCAAACTCCGGAAACACCATATATTTT.

This clonotype has only a few counts. This chain joins TRBV5-4 and TRBJ2-7; 9 nucleotides match TRBD1. The J segment lost 3 bases and the V segment lost 3 bases, leaving 16 bases of the junction unmatched. The germline CDR1 and CDR2 sequences are SGHNT and YYREEE (reference sequence). The CDR3 is 18 amino acids. The chain's CDR3 is CASSSQLTRRDRDYEQYF. For the CDR3, the DNA is TGTGCCAGCAGCTCGCAGTTAACCAGACGGGACAGGGACTACGAGCAGTACTTC.

Note on this clonotype: With a much larger clone just one base away, this may be a read error. In nucleotides, the CDR3 is TGTGCCTGCAGTGATGCCCCAGGTGGCTACACCTTC. Translation: CACSDAPGGYTF. This chain connects TRBV2 to TRBJ1-2; D not certain. Germline lookup yields CDR1 SNHLY and CDR2 FYNNEI. The length of the CDR3 is 12 residues.

This clonotype was seen many times. The chain couples TRBV6-5 to TRBJ1-5; D remains ambiguous. Trimming removed 8 bases at V and 4 bases at J, with 12 bases between. Germline lookup yields CDR1 MNHEY and CDR2 SVGAGI. The CDR3 contains 13 residues. The DNA of the CDR3 is TGTGCCAGCCACAGCTCGTGGAATCAGCCCCAGCATTTT. Translating gives CASHSSWNQPQHF.

This chain connects TRBV4-1 to TRBJ1-1, with TRBD1 as a possible D gene (6 bases). The CDR3 is made up of 12 amino acids. Germline values: CDR1 MGHRA, CDR2 YSYEKL. Deletions cut 4 bases from V and 11 bases from J, with 14 bases between. CDR3 nucleotide sequence: TGCGCCAGCAGCCCGATCAGGGGATGGGCTTTCTTT. It codes for CASSPIRGWAFF.

This clonotype was recorded once. Given a much more abundant clone one base away, this may be a read error. The genes are TRBV4-1 and TRBJ1-1; TRBD1 is a possible D gene (5 bases). This CDR3 region has 13 residues. The V gene lost 1 base and the J gene lost 9 bases, with 12 bases spanning the gap. Germline CDR1 is MGHRA and CDR2 is YSYEKL. DNA for the CDR3: TGCGCCAGCAGCCAAGGAGTCCGGGACCAAGCTTTCTTT. This gives the protein CASSQGVRDQAFF.

This clonotype was seen ten or more times. The rearrangement uses TRBV12-3 or TRBV12-4 and TRBJ2-7; no firm D call. Between the trimmed V and J ends, which lost 1 base and 0 bases, there was a span of 22 bases. There are 19 residues in the CDR3. DNA for the CDR3: TGTGCCAGCAGTTTAGAGTATGGAACCAGAGTGACAAGCTCCTACGAGCAGTACTTC. It yields the protein CASSLEYGTRVTSSYEQYF.

This clonotype was seen at least ten times. The chain couples TRBV20-1 to TRBJ1-1; TRBD1 might be the D (6 bases). The V gene lost 6 bases and the J gene lost 2 bases, with 16 bases spanning the gap. CDR1 and CDR2 (germline): DFQATT, SNEGSKA (reference sequence). The CDR3 length is 14 residues. CDR3 amino acids: CSAQPGHLNTEAFF. The CDR3 nucleotides are TGCAGTGCCCAACCGGGACACCTAAACACTGAAGCTTTCTTT.

This clonotype was counted many times. The rearrangement links TRBV27 to TRBJ1-5; D not resolved. Germline V gives CDR1 MNHEY, CDR2 SMNVEV (reference sequence). With 6 bases removed from V and 0 bases from J, the gap between germline ends came to 12 bases. CDR3 length equals 15 residues. The CDR3 nucleotides are TGTGCCAGCAGCAGCAGGCTGAATAGCAATCAGCCCCAGCATTTT. Its translation is CASSSRLNSNQPQHF.

This clonotype has a count of ten or more. This chain links TRBV19 with TRBJ1-1, with 8 bases identical to TRBD1. V was pared by 10 bases and J by 3 bases, with 7 bases of the junction left unmatched. This CDR3 comprises 13 residues. Germline V lookup: CDR1 LNHDA, CDR2 SQIVND (reference sequence). As DNA, the CDR3 is TGTGCCATGACAGGGGACGACGACACTGAAGCTTTCTTT. Amino acids: CAMTGDDDTEAFF.